This TCR beta chain was identified during a study of blood T cell repertoires in COVID-19 (TCRdb year 2020). With respect to the entire study: Samples from collaborators originated in the United States, Italy and Spain and spanned both the acute and convalescent phases of COVID-19. The material from the prospective study consisted of cDNA or gDNA derived from T cells, B-cell-depleted T cells, or PBMCs. Subjects who had been exposed to COVID-19, were actively infected with it, or had recovered from it provided the deeply sampled blood TCRbeta repertoires that made up the dataset. A freely available public database, intended as a resource for researchers studying the immune response to SARS-CoV-2, is where the repertoires were released. The samples were drawn from the first 160 participants of the ongoing ImmuneRACE study and from 950 to 1,500 subjects provided by 6 global collaborators. Nearly every sample came with metadata listing a de-identified subject ID, COVID-19 status, age in years and sex. Where HLA class I and class II types were available, the types were taken from metadata supplied by the sample provider, not from assay-based typing. Beyond this particular receptor, the publication reports: The quantity of clinical and demographic metadata differed by source and by participant and was supplied without curation.

One collaborating source in Seattle enrolled patients while the patients were actively infected and followed the patients over time throughout the course of disease. The collaborating institutions used their own protocols to collect whole blood in K2EDTA tubes. For TCRbeta analysis, collaborators shipped samples as frozen whole blood, isolated PBMCs, or DNA extracted from either of those sample types. The germline V gene provides CDR1 SGHAT and CDR2 FQNNGV. Taken from cysteine to phenylalanine, the CDR3 has 17 residues. Only the CDR3 DNA stays, 51 bases, in frame from base 1. V loses 1 base at its end and J loses 5 bases; junction bases beyond the gene matches: 11. The immunoSEQ Assay, a bias-controlled multiplex PCR, was used to amplify TCRbeta CDR3 regions from genomic DNA. From the authors' description of their analysis: Within the assay, amplification of reference gene primers was used to estimate how many nucleated cells each sample contained. Sequence reads were collapsed and filtered to measure the absolute abundance of every unique TCRbeta CDR3 rearrangement. Productive Simpson clonality was computed per sample as the square root of Simpson's diversity index over productive rearrangements. TCRdb re-hosts the immuneACCESS table, in-frame sequences only. Its copies lack some clones; in the studies checked, an unresolved V gene accounts for under half of them, and the cause for the rest is not known. V and J calls and clone size come straight from that table; D and trimming were deduced from the DNA. The table for this sample lists about 90,000 clones; roughly nine tenths of them were counted only once. Roughly 2.6% of the sample is held by the ten biggest clonotypes.

This clone was counted a single time. Its antigen specificity is not known. No qualities accompany the bases; no much larger clone lies one base away. The clonotype comes from a man aged 50 or older with COVID-19, enrolled during active disease. Material: peripheral blood. The V gene is TRBV11-2 and the J gene is TRBJ2-5, with TRBD2 identical over 9 junction bases. The CDR3 corresponds to CASSLGGTSPFEETQYF. The DNA sequence is as follows: TGTGCCAGCAGCTTAGGAGGGACTAGCCCCTTCGAGGAGACCCAGTACTTC.